The T cell receptor (beta chain) described here comes from a study of T cells after yellow fever vaccination. Study-wide findings and caveats: In FACS-sorted repertoires, abundant clonotypes from the bulk population could appear as contaminants. Detected again after the booster were most primary-vaccination clones, at 96% CD4 and 80% to 90% CD8. Overall, a small share of clonotypes was seen in both CD4 and CD8 compartments.

The table lists this clonotype with many counts. Its specificity is not known. Each CDR3 protein is one row after TCRdb ran MiXCR on the 5' RACE reads. This table holds 200,000 or so distinct CDR3 sequences, more than 6.5% found once. The CDR3 is 14 amino acids. Trimming took off 9 bases at V and 0 bases at J, with 12 bases between the two ends. From germline, CDR1 is MNHEY and CDR2 SVGAGI. Sequencing was performed on CD4+ T cells sorted from PBMCs, taken on the day of the yellow fever booster vaccination. The J gene is TRBJ2-1, the V gene TRBV6-5; D call uncertain. This clonotype was sampled from a man aged 25-40 years who received the YFV17D yellow fever vaccine. The CDR3 loop is CASQAGDSYNEQFF. CDR3 nucleotides: TGTGCCAGTCAAGCAGGAGACTCCTACAATGAGCAGTTCTTC.